These T cell receptor beta chains were read from a single sample in a study of Tregs in tolerant kidney transplant recipients. Generated by immunoSEQ multiplex PCR, the TCRdb table keeps only in-frame clones and is missing some. The table shows tens of thousands of clones, with more than 85% occurring only once. The source material was CD4+ T cells from blood (PBMCs), sampled 12 months after the transplant. All receptors derive from a human patient who received a combined kidney and bone marrow transplant. Some T cells may be graft donor cells. The CDR3 runs from the conserved cysteine through the conserved F or W. D genes are given only for firm matches. Rows give clone size only sometimes, using once, few, many, or a class for an expanded clone.

-	TRBV7-2	TRBJ1-1	TRBD1	CASSFSFGTASEAFF	TGTGCCAGCAGCTTTAGCTTCGGGACAGCTAGTGAAGCTTTCTTT
-	TRBV18	TRBJ1-5	-	CASSPWGGDNQPQHF	TGTGCCAGCTCACCATGGGGGGGGGACAATCAGCCCCAGCATTTT
-	TRBV5-5	TRBJ1-5	-	CASSLAGEINQPQHF	TGTGCCAGCAGCTTGGCCGGTGAGATCAATCAGCCCCAGCATTTT
-	TRBV6-5	TRBJ2-5	TRBD2	CASSYSGGEETQYF	TGTGCCAGCAGTTACTCGGGAGGGGAAGAGACCCAGTACTTC
-	TRBV7-9	TRBJ2-7	-	CASSSDIPYEQYF	TGTGCCAGCAGCTCGGACATTCCCTACGAGCAGTACTTC
once	TRBV5-1	TRBJ2-7	-	CASSLVTSTVYEQYF	TGCGCCAGCAGCTTGGTTACCTCGACAGTCTACGAGCAGTACTTC
-	TRBV4-1	TRBJ1-6	TRBD1	CASSQDEGAVGSPLHF	TGCGCCAGCAGCCAAGATGAGGGGGCGGTTGGTTCACCCCTCCACTTT
-	TRBV7-8	TRBJ2-5	-	CASKRVDGETQYF	TGTGCCAGCAAGAGGGTTGACGGAGAGACCCAGTACTTC
-	TRBV19	TRBJ1-5	TRBD1	CASKTGAGNQPQHF	TGTGCCAGTAAAACAGGGGCTGGCAATCAGCCCCAGCATTTT
-	TRBV4-3	TRBJ1-2	TRBD1	CASSQATGRSGDYTF	TGCGCCAGCAGCCAAGCGACAGGGAGATCAGGGGACTACACCTTC
-	TRBV7-2	TRBJ2-1	TRBD1	CASSLVSGQGVSNEQFF	TGTGCCAGCAGCTTAGTTTCCGGACAGGGGGTATCAAATGAGCAGTTCTTC
-	TRBV7-2	TRBJ2-1	-	CASTLQGTRLYNEQFF	TGTGCCAGCACTCTACAGGGGACTAGACTCTACAATGAGCAGTTCTTC
-	TRBV19	TRBJ2-6	-	CASMGETGANVLTF	TGTGCCAGTATGGGAGAAACTGGGGCCAACGTCCTGACTTTC
few	TRBV5-1	TRBJ1-5	-	CASSLAGGSNQPQHF	TGCGCCAGCAGCTTGGCCGGAGGGTCCAATCAGCCCCAGCATTTT
-	TRBV18	TRBJ2-5	TRBD1	CASSLRQGETQYF	TGTGCCAGCTCACTCCGACAGGGCGAGACCCAGTACTTC
-	TRBV5-5	TRBJ2-1	-	CASSFQRFPNEQFF	TGTGCCAGCAGCTTCCAGCGTTTCCCCAATGAGCAGTTCTTC
-	TRBV19	TRBJ1-1	-	CASSPIGGVTEAFF	TGTGCCAGTAGTCCCATAGGAGGGGTCACTGAAGCTTTCTTT
-	TRBV6-1	TRBJ2-7	TRBD2	CASSRTSASYEQYF	TGTGCCAGCAGTAGGACTAGCGCTTCCTACGAGCAGTACTTC
-	TRBV15	TRBJ2-6	-	CATSVLRRCDKSRANVLTF	TGTGCCACCAGCGTCCTAAGAAGGTGTGACAAAAGTCGGGCCAACGTCCTGACTTTC
-	TRBV7-3	TRBJ1-6	-	CASSLTRSYNSPLHF	TGTGCCAGCAGCTTAACACGGTCATATAATTCACCCCTCCACTTT
-	TRBV7-9	TRBJ2-1	TRBD1	CASSLGGQGAYNEQFF	TGTGCCAGCAGCTTAGGGGGGCAGGGGGCCTACAATGAGCAGTTCTTC
-	TRBV28	TRBJ2-3	TRBD1	CASSFFDREVDTQYF	TGTGCCAGCAGTTTTTTTGACAGGGAAGTCGATACGCAGTATTTT
-	TRBV15	TRBJ1-6	TRBD1	CATSRVTGVGSPLHF	TGTGCCACCAGCAGAGTTACAGGGGTGGGTTCACCCCTCCACTTT
-	TRBV6-5	TRBJ1-3	TRBD1	CASSYEDRAGNTIYF	TGTGCCAGCAGTTACGAGGACAGGGCTGGAAACACCATATATTTT
-	TRBV27	TRBJ2-3	-	CATPGEFSSTDTQYF	TGTGCCACCCCCGGGGAGTTCTCTAGCACAGATACGCAGTATTTT
-	TRBV27	TRBJ1-4	TRBD1	CASSADRVIKKLFF	TGTGCCAGCAGTGCCGACAGGGTAATAAAAAAACTGTTTTTT
once	TRBV4-1	TRBJ2-5	-	CASSQEGRDLPDTQYF	TGCGCCAGCAGCCAAGAGGGTCGGGACTTGCCGGATACCCAGTACTTC
-	TRBV2	TRBJ2-7	-	CASRATGYIYEQYF	TGTGCCAGCAGAGCAACAGGGTATATCTACGAGCAGTACTTC
-	TRBV9	TRBJ2-5	TRBD2	CASSVGGAGAVETQYF	TGTGCCAGCAGCGTAGGCGGAGCGGGAGCCGTGGAGACCCAGTACTTC
-	TRBV9	TRBJ1-1	TRBD1	CASSQNRGQKAFF	TGTGCCAGCAGCCAGAACAGGGGCCAAAAAGCTTTCTTT
once	TRBV27	TRBJ1-3	-	CASSPGGPGAGNTIYF	TGTGCCAGCAGTCCGGGGGGTCCCGGCGCAGGAAACACCATATATTTT
-	TRBV9	TRBJ2-7	TRBD1	CASSAGTGLEQYF	TGTGCCAGCAGCGCCGGGACAGGTCTCGAGCAGTACTTC
-	TRBV20-1	TRBJ2-7	-	CSQGKSGEQYF	TGCAGCCAAGGAAAAAGCGGCGAGCAGTACTTC
-	TRBV7-2	TRBJ2-1	TRBD2	CASSLVGLGYNEQFF	TGTGCCAGCAGCTTAGTGGGACTAGGGTACAATGAGCAGTTCTTC
-	TRBV7-2	TRBJ1-2	TRBD1	CASSSRDRPPGSYGYTF	TGTGCCAGCAGCTCCCGGGACAGGCCCCCCGGGTCCTATGGCTACACCTTC
-	TRBV30	TRBJ2-3	-	CASKRGGDTQYF	TGTGCTTCCAAAAGGGGGGGAGATACGCAGTATTTT
-	TRBV5-1	TRBJ2-2	-	CASRQPGSTGELFF	TGCGCCAGCAGACAACCGGGGAGCACCGGGGAGCTGTTTTTT
-	TRBV7-2	TRBJ1-1	-	CASSLPVFSEAFF	TGTGCCAGCAGCTTACCGGTGTTTAGCGAAGCTTTCTTT
-	TRBV7-3	TRBJ2-7	-	CASSYTSSMGLSNEQYF	TGTGCCAGCAGCTATACGAGTTCGATGGGACTCAGCAACGAGCAGTACTTC
-	TRBV9	TRBJ2-3	TRBD1	CASSGTGTDTQYF	TGTGCCAGCAGTGGGACAGGGACAGATACGCAGTATTTT
-	TRBV7-3	TRBJ1-1	TRBD1	CASSLTQGADEAFF	TGTGCCAGCAGCTTAACGCAGGGGGCGGATGAAGCTTTCTTT
-	TRBV29-1	TRBJ2-3	-	CSVAPGADTQYF	TGCAGCGTTGCCCCGGGGGCAGATACGCAGTATTTT
once	TRBV28	TRBJ1-6	TRBD1	CASSQTGIKMNSPLHF	TGTGCCAGCAGCCAGACAGGGATAAAGATGAATTCACCCCTCCACTTT
-	TRBV6-6	TRBJ2-4	-	CASSYPAGNIQYF	TGTGCCAGCAGTTACCCAGCGGGCAACATTCAGTACTTC
-	TRBV6-6	TRBJ2-3	TRBD2	CASLAGGTDTQYF	TGTGCCAGCCTAGCGGGGGGCACAGATACGCAGTATTTT
few	TRBV7-7	TRBJ1-3	-	CASSLSSGNTIYF	TGTGCCAGCAGCTTATCTTCGGGAAACACCATATATTTT
-	TRBV6-5	TRBJ2-7	-	CASRSQTGTYEQYF	TGTGCCAGCAGATCCCAAACAGGGACCTACGAGCAGTACTTC
-	TRBV30	TRBJ1-2	-	CAWIRGAGYGYTF	TGTGCCTGGATTCGGGGGGCGGGCTATGGCTACACCTTC
-	TRBV29-1	TRBJ1-6	-	CSVMESSPLHF	TGCAGCGTGATGGAGTCCTCCCCCCTCCACTTT
-	TRBV5-6	TRBJ1-6	-	CASTGGSYNSPLHF	TGTGCCAGCACTGGGGGGTCCTATAATTCACCCCTCCACTTT
-	TRBV10-2	TRBJ2-3	TRBD2	CASTTSGGLTDTQYF	TGCGCCAGCACGACGAGCGGGGGCCTCACAGATACGCAGTATTTT
-	TRBV5-8	TRBJ2-7	TRBD1	CASSLQGQGGYEQYF	TGTGCCAGCAGCTTGCAAGGACAGGGGGGCTACGAGCAGTACTTC
-	TRBV30	TRBJ1-4	-	CAWSMQANEKLFF	TGTGCCTGGAGTATGCAGGCGAATGAAAAACTGTTTTTT
-	TRBV19	TRBJ2-5	-	CASSKTGRETQYF	TGTGCCAGTAGTAAGACAGGTCGAGAGACCCAGTACTTC
-	TRBV4-2	TRBJ2-5	TRBD2	CASSQGIAGTQETQYF	TGTGCCAGCAGCCAAGGGATAGCGGGGACCCAAGAGACCCAGTACTTC
once	TRBV4-1	TRBJ2-7	-	CASSRASNPSEQYF	TGCGCCAGCAGCCGAGCTAGCAATCCCTCCGAGCAGTACTTC
-	TRBV7-8	TRBJ2-1	-	CASTPTGNEQFF	TGTGCCAGCACCCCTACAGGGAATGAGCAGTTCTTC
once	TRBV5-1	TRBJ2-3	-	CASSFLSTDTQYF	TGCGCCAGCAGCTTCTTAAGCACAGATACGCAGTATTTT
-	TRBV27	TRBJ2-3	-	CASTFSVSASTDTQYF	TGTGCCAGCACCTTCTCAGTGTCCGCTAGCACAGATACGCAGTATTTT
-	TRBV5-1	TRBJ2-3	-	CASSLGAADTQYF	TGCGCCAGCAGCTTGGGGGCCGCAGATACGCAGTATTTT